A single sample gave rise to the 18 T cell receptor beta chains below, sequenced in a study of blood T cell repertoires in COVID-19. The data were produced by immunoSEQ multiplex PCR, yet TCRdb's version contains in-frame clones alone and is incomplete. Of hundreds of thousands of clones in the sample, just under 90% were seen once. The sample taken for sequencing was PBMCs or T cells enriched from blood (not recorded which). These receptor sequences come from a woman aged 25 to 39 who had recovered from COVID-19.

The CDR3 bases are TGTGCCAGCAGTATAGCGGGAGGGGACCACGAGCAGTACTTC. Translating gives CASSIAGGDHEQYF. V gene TRBV6-2 or TRBV6-3 combines with J gene TRBJ2-7; TRBD2 matches 11 bases. This CDR3 has 14 amino acids. After removal of 5 bases from V and 5 bases from J, the junction contained 5 bases not matched to a gene. Germline V lookup: CDR1 MNHEY, CDR2 SVGEGT.

This clone has just one count. J is TRBJ1-1 and V is TRBV4-3; weak D call: TRBD1 (6 bases). V was clipped by 2 bases and J by 0 bases, with 22 bases between them. Germline CDR1 reads LGHNA; CDR2 reads YSLEER. The length of the CDR3 is 19 residues. CDR3 loop: CASSQRYDRIIEMNTEAFF. The DNA of the CDR3 is TGCGCCAGCAGCCAACGATACGACAGGATCATAGAGATGAACACTGAAGCTTTCTTT.

The chain is built from TRBV27 and TRBJ2-7; the match to TRBD2 covers 11 bases. CDR3 length equals 14 residues. J was trimmed by 9 bases and V by 0 bases; bases with no gene match: 4. Germline CDR1 MNHEY, CDR2 SMNVEV (reference sequence). The CDR3 sequence is CASSLSSGRARQYF. CDR3 DNA sequence: TGTGCCAGCAGTTTATCTAGCGGGAGGGCGCGGCAGTACTTC.

The genes are TRBV7-3 and TRBJ1-3; 11 bases agree with TRBD1. The V segment lost 0 bases and the J segment 4 bases; nucleotides outside the gene matches: 2. This CDR3 has 16 residues. Germline CDR1 SGHTA, CDR2 FQGTGA. CDR3 nucleotide sequence: TGTGCCAGCAGCTTAACGGACAGGGGGCTGGGAAACACCATATATTTT. This gives the protein CASSLTDRGLGNTIYF.

The J gene is TRBJ2-2, the V gene TRBV9, with D maybe TRBD2 (6 bases). V was cut by 0 bases and J by 1 base, with 7 bases left in between. The length of the CDR3 is 15 residues. The germline V gene has CDR1 SGDLS and CDR2 YYNGEE. As DNA, the CDR3 is TGTGCCAGCAGCGTAGGTAGCGGGAACACCGGGGAGCTGTTTTTT. Amino acids: CASSVGSGNTGELFF.

The rearrangement joins TRBV21-1 to TRBJ1-5. TRBV21-1 is designated a pseudogene. There are 12 residues in the CDR3. Here the CDR3 reads CASTLSNQPQHF. CDR3 sequence (DNA): TGTGCCAGCACCCTCAGCAATCAGCCCCAGCATTTT.

The V gene is TRBV13, the J gene TRBJ1-6; 7 nucleotides line up with TRBD1. V gave up 0 bases and J gave up 6 bases; unmatched junction bases: 2. Germline CDR1 PRHDT, CDR2 FYEKMQ (reference sequence). This CDR3 spans 15 amino acids. The CDR3 loop is CASSLGQGGNSPLHF. DNA of the CDR3: TGTGCCAGCAGCTTAGGGCAGGGGGGTAATTCACCCCTCCACTTT.

CDR3 coding DNA: TGTGCCAGCAGTGAATTGGACAGATCGAACACTGAAGCTTTCTTT. Translated, it gives CASSELDRSNTEAFF. V is TRBV25-1 and J is TRBJ1-1; weak D call: TRBD1 (6 bases). This CDR3 region has 15 residues. Per germline, CDR1 MGHDK and CDR2 SYGVNS. Trimming cost V 1 base and J 1 base, with 10 bases left between them. The full variable domain, completed using reference TRBV25-1 and TRBJ1-1, is EADIYQTPRYLVIGTGKKITLECSQTMGHDKMYWYQQDPGMELHLIHYSYGVNSTEKGDLSSESTVSRIRTEHFPLTLESARPSHTSQYLCASSELDRSNTEAFFGQGTRLTVV.

The rearrangement links TRBV5-4 to TRBJ2-3, with 14 bases lining up with TRBD2. After removal of 0 bases from V and 8 bases from J, the junction contained 5 bases not matched to a gene. The CDR3 is 16 residues long. Germline V gene sequence: CDR1 SGHNT, CDR2 YYREEE (reference sequence). The CDR3 DNA sequence: TGTGCCAGCAGCTTGGGGGGACTAGCGGGAGTGGTTACGCAGTATTTT. It translates to CASSLGGLAGVVTQYF.

V is TRBV6-2 or TRBV6-3 and J is TRBJ2-3; TRBD2 matches 7 bases. The CDR3 covers 19 residues. Germline V gene sequence: CDR1 MNHEY, CDR2 SVGEGT. Trimming at V came to 2 bases and at J to 2 bases, leaving 16 bases not matched to a gene. The CDR3 region has the DNA TGTGCCAGCAGTTACCCGAACGTAGGAAAAGCGGGGAACACAGATACGCAGTATTTT. Its translation is CASSYPNVGKAGNTDTQYF.

The genes are TRBV4-3 and TRBJ2-1; D call uncertain. Between the trimmed V and J ends, which lost 0 bases and 1 base, there was a span of 13 bases. Germline assignment: CDR1 LGHNA and CDR2 YSLEER. The CDR3 has 17 amino acids. CDR3 region: CASSQEKHPWSYNEQFF. The CDR3 DNA reads as TGCGCCAGCAGCCAAGAGAAACACCCATGGTCCTACAATGAGCAGTTCTTC.

In this sample, this clone turned up a few times. The chain has TRBV19 and TRBJ1-5; 12 nucleotides line up with TRBD1. J gave up 3 bases and V 8 bases, and 5 bases lay outside the gene matches. The CDR3 sequence is 15 residues long. Germline CDR1 and CDR2: LNHDA and SQIVND (reference sequence). The CDR3 DNA reads as TGTGCCAGTTGTAGGGACAGGGGGCTCAATCAGCCCCAGCATTTT. It codes for CASCRDRGLNQPQHF.

The rearrangement uses TRBV7-2 and TRBJ2-2; no clear D gene. This CDR3 has 15 residues. Germline CDR1 is SGHTA and CDR2 is FQGNSA. V gave up 0 bases and J gave up 1 base, with 6 bases separating them. Here the CDR3 DNA reads TGTGCCAGCAGCTTAGCCCCGGGGAACACCGGGGAGCTGTTTTTT. The encoded protein is CASSLAPGNTGELFF.

The chain recombines TRBV14 with TRBJ1-1, with D uncertain. Germline-derived CDR1 and CDR2 are SGHDN and FVKESK. The CDR3 totals 13 residues. Trimming left V 2 bases short and J 2 bases short, with 6 bases between. CDR3 residues: CASSQSRNTEAFF. DNA for the CDR3: TGTGCCAGCAGCCAATCGAGAAACACTGAAGCTTTCTTT.

The chain carries TRBV11-2 and TRBJ2-7; tentative D call: TRBD2 (6 bases). Germline values: CDR1 SGHAT, CDR2 FQNNGV. Trimming took off 5 bases at V and 0 bases at J, with 14 bases between the two ends. This CDR3 is 15 amino acids long. CDR3 nucleotide sequence: TGTGCCAGCAGCGCGGACTATCCGAGCTCCTACGAGCAGTACTTC. Protein product: CASSADYPSSYEQYF.

The V gene is TRBV3-1 (or the pseudogene TRBV3-2), the J gene TRBJ1-6, with 7 bases fitting TRBD1. The CDR3 covers 14 residues. V lost 3 bases, J lost 13 bases, and 9 bases stayed unmatched. Germline V gene data show CDR1 as LGHDT and CDR2 as YNNKEL (reference sequence). DNA of the CDR3: TGTGCCAGCAGCCAGGGACAGCTCCTTTCGCCCCTCCACTTT. Translated, it gives CASSQGQLLSPLHF.

This chain links TRBV10-3 with TRBJ2-3, with TRBD2 matching 11 bases. The germline gives CDR1 ENHRY, CDR2 SYGVKD. The CDR3 covers 15 residues. V lost 3 bases to trimming and J lost 1 base; unmatched junction nucleotides: 0. The CDR3 sequence: CAISDSGRGTDTQYF. The CDR3 region has the DNA TGTGCCATCAGTGATAGCGGGAGGGGCACAGATACGCAGTATTTT.

The chain recombines TRBV6-5 with TRBJ1-6; TRBD1 might be the D (5 bases). V was trimmed by 2 bases and J by 4 bases, leaving 9 bases between them. There are 15 residues in the CDR3. CDR1 MNHEY and CDR2 SVGAGI come from the germline V gene. The CDR3 here is CASSYARGYNSPLHF. For the CDR3, the DNA is TGTGCCAGCAGTTACGCACGGGGGTATAATTCACCCCTCCACTTT.